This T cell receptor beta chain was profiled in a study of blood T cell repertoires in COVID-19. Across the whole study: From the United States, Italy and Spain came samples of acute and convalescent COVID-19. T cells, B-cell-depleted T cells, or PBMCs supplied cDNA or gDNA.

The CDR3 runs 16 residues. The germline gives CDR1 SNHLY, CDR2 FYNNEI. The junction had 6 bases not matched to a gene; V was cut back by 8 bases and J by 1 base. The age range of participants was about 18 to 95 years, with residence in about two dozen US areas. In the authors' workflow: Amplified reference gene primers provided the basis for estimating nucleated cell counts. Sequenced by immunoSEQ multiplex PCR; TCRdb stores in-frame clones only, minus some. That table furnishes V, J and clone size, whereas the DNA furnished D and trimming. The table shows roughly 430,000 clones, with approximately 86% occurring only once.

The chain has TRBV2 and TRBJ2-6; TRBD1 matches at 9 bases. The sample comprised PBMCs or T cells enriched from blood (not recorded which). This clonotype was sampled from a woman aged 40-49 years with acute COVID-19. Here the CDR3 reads CASETGGVSGANVLTF. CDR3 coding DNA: TGTGCCAGCGAAACAGGGGGCGTATCTGGGGCCAACGTCCTGACTTTC.